The 20 T cell receptor beta chains reported below all come from one sample, sequenced in a study of radiotherapy plus CTLA-4 blockade in lung cancer. Clones were read by immunoSEQ multiplex PCR, and TCRdb kept only the in-frame ones, dropping some. The sample includes some 110,000 clones, over 75% seen only once; the top ten take under 2.5%. The sample in question was peripheral blood, obtained from a patient treated with radiotherapy plus ipilimumab. The receptors were gathered from a human donor with non-small cell lung cancer that progressed on radiotherapy plus ipilimumab. Some clones in this sample may be carry-over from other donors' samples.

This chain connects TRBV28 to TRBJ2-1; 11 bases match TRBD2. V shed 4 bases, J shed 2 bases, and the junction held 1 base outside the gene matches. Germline CDR1 and CDR2: MDHEN and SYDVKM. The CDR3 is 15 residues long. Here the CDR3 reads CASSSGLAAYNEQFF. CDR3 coding DNA: TGTGCCAGCAGTTCGGGACTAGCGGCCTACAATGAGCAGTTCTTC.

The rearrangement links TRBV7-9 to TRBJ1-5; the D gene is possibly TRBD1 (6 bases). The CDR3 loop spans 13 amino acids. Germline V gives CDR1 SEHNR, CDR2 FQNEAQ (reference sequence). V was cut by 3 bases and J by 5 bases, with 8 bases left in between. CDR3 bases: TGTGCCAGCAGCTTCTACAGGGATCAGCCCCAGCATTTT. Residues: CASSFYRDQPQHF.

V usage is TRBV4-3 and J usage is TRBJ2-3; 7 bases fit TRBD2. There are 14 residues in the CDR3. Trimming cost V 1 base and J 6 bases; bases outside gene matches: 4. Germline CDR1 is LGHNA and CDR2 is YSLEER. CDR3 residues: CASSQAGGSDTQYF. In DNA form, the CDR3 reads TGCGCCAGCAGCCAAGCGGGGGGATCGGATACGCAGTATTTT.

The chain uses TRBV4-3 and TRBJ2-1; weak D call: TRBD1 (5 bases). Germline loops: CDR1 LGHNA, CDR2 YSLEER. The CDR3 contains 15 residues. The germline V and J ends were trimmed by 0 bases and 7 bases, with 13 bases remaining between them. The CDR3 region is CASSQESQGRNEQFF. In DNA, the CDR3 is TGCGCCAGCAGCCAAGAATCCCAGGGTCGGAATGAGCAGTTCTTC.

J is TRBJ2-5 and V is TRBV5-1; no definite D call. The CDR3 totals 13 residues. The germline V and J ends were trimmed by 5 bases and 1 base, with 9 bases remaining between them. The germline gives CDR1 SGHRS, CDR2 YFSETQ. The CDR3 coding sequence is TGCGCCAGCAGAATGGGGATCCAAGAGACCCAGTACTTC. Its protein is CASRMGIQETQYF.

V gene TRBV5-1 combines with J gene TRBJ2-7, with TRBD1 identical over 9 bases. Trimming at V came to 4 bases and at J to 4 bases, leaving 9 bases not matched to a gene. The CDR3 length is 15 residues. Germline V gene sequence: CDR1 SGHRS, CDR2 YFSETQ. DNA of the CDR3: TGCGCCAGCAGCCCCGGGACAGGGTGGGAGTACGAGCAGTACTTC. As protein: CASSPGTGWEYEQYF.

The chain employs TRBV5-4 and TRBJ2-1; D perhaps matches TRBD2 (5 bases). Per the germline V gene, CDR1 is SGHNT and CDR2 is YYREEE (reference sequence). V shed 2 bases and J shed 6 bases, with 12 bases lying between them. This CDR3 spans 14 amino acids. The CDR3 sequence: CASSFPSSGNEQFF. The CDR3 coding sequence is TGTGCCAGCAGCTTTCCTAGCTCCGGCAATGAGCAGTTCTTC. The full variable domain, in which reference TRBV5-4 and TRBJ2-1 provide the parts outside the CDR3, is ETGVTQSPTHLIKTRGQQVTLRCSSQSGHNTVSWYQQALGQGPQFIFQYYREEENGRGNFPPRFSGLQFPNYSSELNVNALELDDSALYLCASSFPSSGNEQFFGPGTRLTVL.

This chain links TRBV6-1 with TRBJ2-2, with 9 bases lining up with TRBD1. This CDR3 has 19 residues. Trimming removed 2 bases from V and 3 bases from J; junction bases left unmatched: 13. The germline V gene encodes CDR1 MNHNS and CDR2 SASEGT. As DNA, the CDR3 is TGTGCCAGCAGTGAACGTTCCGGGACAGGGTCATGGGACACCGGGGAGCTGTTTTTT. It encodes CASSERSGTGSWDTGELFF.

This rearrangement joins TRBV19 to TRBJ1-5; D possibly corresponds to TRBD1 (6 bases). Deletions cut 6 bases from V and 0 bases from J, with 12 bases between. CDR3 length: 15 amino acids. The V gene's germline CDR1 is LNHDA and CDR2 SQIVND (reference sequence). The CDR3 coding sequence is TGTGCCAGTAGCCGACAGGTCTATAGCAATCAGCCCCAGCATTTT. Protein: CASSRQVYSNQPQHF.

The V gene is TRBV2, the J gene TRBJ2-3; 12 bases fit TRBD2. Trimming cost V 7 bases and J 3 bases; bases outside gene matches: 23. The germline gives CDR1 SNHLY, CDR2 FYNNEI. CDR3 size: 21 residues. The CDR3 DNA follows: TGTGCCAGCACCGTGAACCCCAGTTGGGCTAGCGGGGGGGATAGGACAGATACGCAGTATTTT. This sequence encodes CASTVNPSWASGGDRTDTQYF.

The chain has TRBV19 and TRBJ1-5, with 7 bases lining up with TRBD1. CDR3 length equals 15 residues. Germline V gene lookup returns CDR1 LNHDA and CDR2 SQIVND (reference sequence). Trimming cost V 4 bases and J 3 bases; bases outside gene matches: 6. CDR3 protein: CASSTGTAYNQPQHF. As DNA, the CDR3 is TGTGCCAGTAGTACAGGGACAGCGTACAATCAGCCCCAGCATTTT. The complete variable domain, with remaining parts taken from reference TRBV19 and TRBJ1-5, reads DGGITQSPKYLFRKEGQNVTLSCEQNLNHDAMYWYRQDPGQGLRLIYYSQIVNDFQKGDIAEGYSVSREKKESFPLTVTSAQKNPTAFYLCASSTGTAYNQPQHFGDGTRLSIL.

The chain carries TRBV7-9 and TRBJ1-2; tentatively, D is TRBD1 (6 bases). V gave up 4 bases and J gave up 4 bases, with 13 bases separating them. Looked up from germline, CDR1 is SEHNR and CDR2 is FQNEAQ (reference sequence). The CDR3 consists of 14 residues. The CDR3 sequence: CASSSIRGFYGYTF. As DNA, the CDR3 is TGTGCCAGCAGCTCTATCAGGGGTTTCTATGGCTACACCTTC. The variable domain in full, with the rest retrieved from reference TRBV7-9 and TRBJ1-2, is DTGVSQNPRHKITKRGQNVTFRCDPISEHNRLYWYRQTLGQGPEFLTYFQNEAQLEKSRLLSDRFSAERPKGSFSTLEIQRTEQGDSAMYLCASSSIRGFYGYTFGSGTRLTVV.

CDR3 bases: TGTGCCAGCAGCGTACAGGGGCAGGACTATGGCTACACCTTC. It yields the protein CASSVQGQDYGYTF. The chain combines TRBV9 with TRBJ1-2; TRBD1 is a possible D gene (6 bases). Per the germline V gene, CDR1 is SGDLS and CDR2 is YYNGEE. The CDR3 extends over 14 amino acids. Trimming shortened V by 1 base and J by 3 bases, and 10 bases separated the two germline ends.

V is TRBV6-5 and J is TRBJ1-2, with 8 positions matching TRBD1. Germline lookup yields CDR1 MNHEY and CDR2 SVGAGI. The CDR3 is 13 residues long. V lost 4 bases, J lost 8 bases, and 6 bases stayed unmatched. CDR3 in DNA: TGTGCCAGCAGTTGGGGACAGGAACAGGGCTACACCTTC. Its translation is CASSWGQEQGYTF.

CDR3 DNA: TGTGCCAGCAGCCGGGACAGGGGCTCTGGAAACACCATATATTTT. As protein: CASSRDRGSGNTIYF. The chain uses TRBV2 and TRBJ1-3; 10 bases map to TRBD1. The J segment lost 0 bases and the V segment lost 6 bases, leaving 2 bases of the junction unmatched. CDR3 length: 15 residues. The germline V gene has CDR1 SNHLY and CDR2 FYNNEI.

The genes are TRBV28 and TRBJ2-7, with TRBD1 matching over 8 bases. Germline-derived CDR1 and CDR2 are MDHEN and SYDVKM. This CDR3 region has 15 residues. The ends lost 4 bases at V and 1 base at J; junction bases unmatched: 6. The CDR3 bases are TGTGCCAGCAGTTCCCCGACAGGGGATTCCTACGAGCAGTACTTC. As protein: CASSSPTGDSYEQYF. Full variable domain (remainder filled in from reference TRBV28 and TRBJ2-7): DVKVTQSSRYLVKRTGEKVFLECVQDMDHENMFWYRQDPGLGLRLIYFSYDVKMKEKGDIPEGYSVSREKKERFSLILESASTNQTSMYLCASSSPTGDSYEQYFGPGTRLTVT.

As to this clone: A read error may produce the germline difference seen at one junction end. This sample also contains other DNA sequences that code for the same CDR3. The V call is TRBV4-3, the J call TRBJ2-3, with 12 bases matching TRBD2. This CDR3 is built from 17 residues. Germline values: CDR1 LGHNA, CDR2 YSLEER. The CDR3 here is CASSHLAGGLGTDTQYF. The CDR3 nucleotides read TGCGCCAGCAGCCACCTAGCGGGGGGGCTGGGCACAGATACGCAGTACTTT.

This chain links TRBV11-3 with TRBJ1-1; 9 nucleotides align to TRBD1. From germline, CDR1 is SGHNT and CDR2 YENEEA. V shed 5 bases, J shed 3 bases, and the junction held 7 bases outside the gene matches. CDR3 length: 15 amino acids. CDR3 amino acids: CASSPGTGQDTEAFF. CDR3 DNA: TGTGCCAGCAGCCCCGGGACAGGGCAGGACACTGAAGCTTTCTTT.

This chain joins TRBV28 and TRBJ1-2, with D perhaps TRBD1 (6 bases). V was pared by 6 bases and J by 9 bases, with 11 bases between. Germline CDR1 and CDR2: MDHEN and SYDVKM. The CDR3 has 11 amino acids. Written as DNA, the CDR3 is TGTGCCAGCAGCCCCAGGGGAAGCTACACCTTC. It specifies CASSPRGSYTF.

V is TRBV28 and J is TRBJ1-2; D might be TRBD1 (5 bases). The CDR3 loop spans 17 amino acids. Germline V gene data show CDR1 as MDHEN and CDR2 as SYDVKM. Trimming took off 4 bases at V and 1 base at J, with 19 bases between the two ends. The CDR3 protein is CASSSLTGGPLNYGYTF. The CDR3 DNA reads as TGTGCCAGCAGTTCCCTGACCGGGGGACCCCTTAACTATGGCTACACCTTC.